This T cell receptor beta chain came from a study of control samples from healthy donors and cancer patients. The repertoire was sequenced with immunoSEQ multiplex PCR; TCRdb's copy has only in-frame clones and lacks some. In the table there are over 150,000 clones, nearly 90% of which are singletons. This CDR3 region has 13 residues. V trimming: 11 bases; J trimming: 4 bases; junction bases outside the gene matches: 10. Per the germline V gene, CDR1 is SNHLY and CDR2 is FYNNEI. The sequence came from a woman between 50 and 59 years old in good health. The gene calls are TRBV2 and TRBJ1-2, with 7 bases lining up with TRBD1. Sequencing was performed on blood. The CDR3 coding sequence is TGTGCCTGTCAGGCAGGGGGGATCTATGGCTACACCTTC. This sequence encodes CACQAGGIYGYTF.